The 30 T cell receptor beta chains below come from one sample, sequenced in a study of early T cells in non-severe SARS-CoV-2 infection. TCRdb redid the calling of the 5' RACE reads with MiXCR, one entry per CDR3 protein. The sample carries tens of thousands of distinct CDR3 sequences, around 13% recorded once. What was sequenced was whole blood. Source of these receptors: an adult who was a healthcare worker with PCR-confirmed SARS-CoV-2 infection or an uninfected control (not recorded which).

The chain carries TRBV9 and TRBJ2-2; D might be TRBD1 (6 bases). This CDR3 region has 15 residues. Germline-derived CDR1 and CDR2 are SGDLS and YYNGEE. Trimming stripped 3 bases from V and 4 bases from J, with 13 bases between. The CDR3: CASSAHRVGTGELFF. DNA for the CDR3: TGTGCCAGCAGCGCCCACAGGGTCGGCACCGGGGAGCTGTTTTTT.

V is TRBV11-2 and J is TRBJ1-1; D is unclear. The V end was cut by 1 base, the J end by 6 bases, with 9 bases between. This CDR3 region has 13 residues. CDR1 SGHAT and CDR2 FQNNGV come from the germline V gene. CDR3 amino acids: CASSLVRGAEAFF. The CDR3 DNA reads TGTGCCAGCAGCTTAGTACGTGGCGCTGAAGCTTTCTTT.

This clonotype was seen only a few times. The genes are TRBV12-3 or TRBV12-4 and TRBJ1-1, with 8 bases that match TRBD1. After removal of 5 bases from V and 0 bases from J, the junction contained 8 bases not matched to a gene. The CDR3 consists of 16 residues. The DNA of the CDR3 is TGTGCCAGCAGTCCCCGACAGGGGACCCTGAACACTGAAGCTTTCTTT. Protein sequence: CASSPRQGTLNTEAFF.

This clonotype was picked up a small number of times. The CDR3 region has the DNA TGCGCCAGCAGCTACCGTTCCACTAGCGGGGGGGCCAAAAATGAGCAGTTCTTC. Amino acid sequence: CASSYRSTSGGAKNEQFF. The V and J genes are TRBV5-1 and TRBJ2-1; 13 positions agree with TRBD2. Germline trimming cut 3 bases from V and 7 bases from J; bases unmatched to any gene: 13. The CDR3 sequence is 18 residues long. The germline V gene has CDR1 SGHRS and CDR2 YFSETQ.

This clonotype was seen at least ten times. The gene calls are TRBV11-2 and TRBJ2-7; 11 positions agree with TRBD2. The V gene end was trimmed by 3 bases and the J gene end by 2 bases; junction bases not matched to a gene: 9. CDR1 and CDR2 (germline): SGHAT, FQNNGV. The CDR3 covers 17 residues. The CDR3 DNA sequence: TGTGCCAGCAGCTTTAGCACTAGCGGGGGCCAAACCTACGAGCAGTACTTC. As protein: CASSFSTSGGQTYEQYF. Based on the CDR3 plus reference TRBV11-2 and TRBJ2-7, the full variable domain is EAGVAQSPRYKIIEKRQSVAFWCNPISGHATLYWYQQILGQGPKLLIQFQNNGVVDDSQLPKDRFSAERLKGVDSTLKIQPAKLEDSAVYLCASSFSTSGGQTYEQYFGPGTRLTVT.

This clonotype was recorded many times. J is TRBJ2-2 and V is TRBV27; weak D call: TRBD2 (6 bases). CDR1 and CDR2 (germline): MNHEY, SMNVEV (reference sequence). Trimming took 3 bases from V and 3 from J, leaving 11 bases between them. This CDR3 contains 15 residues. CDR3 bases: TGTGCCAGCAGTTTGAGTAGCGGTTACACCGGGGAGCTGTTTTTT. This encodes CASSLSSGYTGELFF.

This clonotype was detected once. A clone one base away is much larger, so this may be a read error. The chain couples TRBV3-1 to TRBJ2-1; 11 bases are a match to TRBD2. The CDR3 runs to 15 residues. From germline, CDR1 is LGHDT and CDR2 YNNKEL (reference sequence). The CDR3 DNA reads TGTGCCGGCAGCCAACTAGCGGGGGCGAGGAATGAGCAGTTCTTC. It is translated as CAGSQLAGARNEQFF.

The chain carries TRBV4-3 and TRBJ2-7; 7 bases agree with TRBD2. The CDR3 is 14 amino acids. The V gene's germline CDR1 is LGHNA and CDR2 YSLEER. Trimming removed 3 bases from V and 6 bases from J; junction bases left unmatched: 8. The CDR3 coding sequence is TGCGCCAGCAGCCAGGAGCGGGGTCTCGGCGAGCAGTACTTC. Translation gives CASSQERGLGEQYF.

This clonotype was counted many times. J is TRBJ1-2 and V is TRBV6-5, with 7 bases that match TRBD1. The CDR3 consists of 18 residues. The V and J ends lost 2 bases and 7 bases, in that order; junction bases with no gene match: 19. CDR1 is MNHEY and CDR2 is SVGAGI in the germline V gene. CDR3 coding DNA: TGTGCCAGCAGTTACCGGACCCGTGGGTCAGGGGGAAATGTTGGCTACACCTTC. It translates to CASSYRTRGSGGNVGYTF.

CDR3: CASRPSGSNTGELFF. CDR3 nucleotides: TGTGCCAGCCGCCCCTCGGGGTCGAACACCGGGGAGCTGTTTTTT. The V and J genes are TRBV12-3 or TRBV12-4 and TRBJ2-2, with D tentatively TRBD2 (5 bases). The CDR3 runs to 15 residues. Trimming removed 8 bases from V and 0 bases from J, with 13 bases in between.

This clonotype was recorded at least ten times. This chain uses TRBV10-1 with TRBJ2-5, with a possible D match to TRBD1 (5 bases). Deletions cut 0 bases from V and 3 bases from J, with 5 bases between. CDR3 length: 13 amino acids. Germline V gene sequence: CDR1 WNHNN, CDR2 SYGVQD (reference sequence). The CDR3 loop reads CASSESGEETQYF. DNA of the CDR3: TGCGCCAGCAGTGAGTCAGGGGAAGAGACCCAGTACTTC.

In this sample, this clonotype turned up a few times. The CDR3 here is CASSPAMEDTQYF. As DNA, the CDR3 is TGTGCCAGCAGCCCCGCCATGGAAGATACGCAGTATTTT. The chain couples TRBV11-2 to TRBJ2-3; no definite D call. Germline values: CDR1 SGHAT, CDR2 FQNNGV. This CDR3 region has 13 residues. V was clipped by 5 bases and J by 5 bases, with 11 bases between them.

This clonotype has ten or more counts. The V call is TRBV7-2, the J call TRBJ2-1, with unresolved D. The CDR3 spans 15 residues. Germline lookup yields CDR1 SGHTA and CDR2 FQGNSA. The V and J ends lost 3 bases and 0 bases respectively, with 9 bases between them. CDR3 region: CASSLSFGSYNEQFF. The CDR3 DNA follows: TGTGCCAGCAGCTTGTCCTTTGGCTCCTACAATGAGCAGTTCTTC. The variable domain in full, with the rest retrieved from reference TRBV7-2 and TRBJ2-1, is GAGVSQSPSNKVTEKGKDVELRCDPISGHTALYWYRQSLGQGLEFLIYFQGNSAPDKSGLPSDRFSAERTGGSVSTLTIQRTQQEDSAVYLCASSLSFGSYNEQFFGPGTRLTVL.

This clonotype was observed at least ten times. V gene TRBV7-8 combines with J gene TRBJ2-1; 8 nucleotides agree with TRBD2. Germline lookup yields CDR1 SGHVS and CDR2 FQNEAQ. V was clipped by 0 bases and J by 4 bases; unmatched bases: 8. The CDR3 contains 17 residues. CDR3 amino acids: CASSLARFSGMYNEQFF. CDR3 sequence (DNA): TGTGCCAGCAGCTTAGCGCGGTTTAGCGGGATGTACAATGAGCAGTTCTTC.

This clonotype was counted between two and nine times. The CDR3 loop reads CASSQTGSSYNSPLHF. The CDR3 bases are TGTGCCAGCAGCCAGACAGGGAGCTCCTATAATTCACCCCTCCACTTT. This rearrangement joins TRBV4-2 to TRBJ1-6; the match to TRBD1 covers 7 bases. V gave up 3 bases and J gave up 0 bases; unmatched junction bases: 2. CDR1 and CDR2 (germline): LGHNA, YNFKEQ. This CDR3 comprises 16 residues.

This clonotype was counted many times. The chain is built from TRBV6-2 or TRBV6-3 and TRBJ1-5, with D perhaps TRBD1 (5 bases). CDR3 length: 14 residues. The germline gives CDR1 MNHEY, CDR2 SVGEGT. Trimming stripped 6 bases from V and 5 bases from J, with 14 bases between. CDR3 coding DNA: TGTGCCAGCAGCCCGGGGCTATCCGATCAGCCCCAGCATTTT. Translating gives CASSPGLSDQPQHF.

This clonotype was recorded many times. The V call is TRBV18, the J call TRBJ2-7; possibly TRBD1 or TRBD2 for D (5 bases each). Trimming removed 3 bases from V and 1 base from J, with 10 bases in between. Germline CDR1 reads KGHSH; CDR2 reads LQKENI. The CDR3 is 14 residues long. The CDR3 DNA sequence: TGTGCCAGCTCACCCGGGACCGAGTCCTACGAGCAGTACTTC. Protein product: CASSPGTESYEQYF.

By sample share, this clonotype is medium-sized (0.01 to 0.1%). This CDR3 reads CSARDGGAGELFF. DNA of the CDR3: TGCAGTGCTAGAGACGGGGGGGCCGGGGAGCTGTTTTTT. The chain uses TRBV20-1 and TRBJ2-2, with 8 bases fitting TRBD2. The CDR3 loop spans 13 amino acids. Germline lookup yields CDR1 DFQATT and CDR2 SNEGSKA (reference sequence). The V gene end was trimmed by 0 bases and the J gene end by 6 bases; junction bases not matched to a gene: 0.

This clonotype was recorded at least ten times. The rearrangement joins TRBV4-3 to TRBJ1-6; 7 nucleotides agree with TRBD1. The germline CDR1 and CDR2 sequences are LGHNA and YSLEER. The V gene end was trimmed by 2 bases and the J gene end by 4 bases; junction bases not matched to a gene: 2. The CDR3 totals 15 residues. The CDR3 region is CASSQQGQYNSPLHF. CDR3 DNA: TGCGCCAGCAGCCAACAGGGACAGTATAATTCACCCCTCCACTTT.

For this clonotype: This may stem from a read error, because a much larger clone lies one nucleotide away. The CDR3 protein is CASSLGDREANYCYTF. The CDR3 region has the DNA TGCGCCAGCAGCTTGGGGGACAGGGAAGCTAACTATTGCTACACCTTC. This chain joins TRBV5-1 and TRBJ1-2, with 9 bases lining up with TRBD1. Germline CDR1 reads SGHRS; CDR2 reads YFSETQ. The CDR3 runs 16 residues.

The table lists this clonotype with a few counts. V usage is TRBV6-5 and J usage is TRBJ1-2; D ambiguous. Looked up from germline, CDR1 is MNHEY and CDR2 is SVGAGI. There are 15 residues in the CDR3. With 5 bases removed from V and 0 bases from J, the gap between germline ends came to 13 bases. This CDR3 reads CASSPGDLTNYGYTF. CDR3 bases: TGTGCCAGCAGTCCTGGCGACCTGACTAACTATGGCTACACCTTC.

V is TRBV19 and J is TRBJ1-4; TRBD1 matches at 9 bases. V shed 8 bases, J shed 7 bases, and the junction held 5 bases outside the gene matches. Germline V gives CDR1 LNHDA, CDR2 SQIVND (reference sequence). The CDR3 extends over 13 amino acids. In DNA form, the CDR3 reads TGTGCCAGTTCGGGGACAGGGTTTGAAAAACTGTTTTTT. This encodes CASSGTGFEKLFF.

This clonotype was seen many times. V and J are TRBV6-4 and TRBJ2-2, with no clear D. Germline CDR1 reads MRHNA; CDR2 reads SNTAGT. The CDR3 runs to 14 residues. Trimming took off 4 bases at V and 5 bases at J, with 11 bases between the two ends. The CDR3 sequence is CASSVKTTTGELFF. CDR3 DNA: TGTGCCAGCAGTGTTAAGACAACTACCGGGGAGCTGTTTTTT.

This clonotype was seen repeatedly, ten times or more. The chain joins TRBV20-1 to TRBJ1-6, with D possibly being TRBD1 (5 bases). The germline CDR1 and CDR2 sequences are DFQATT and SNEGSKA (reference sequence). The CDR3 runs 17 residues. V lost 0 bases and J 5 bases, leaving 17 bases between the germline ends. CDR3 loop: CSARDSQAPSHNSPLHF. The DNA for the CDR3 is TGCAGTGCTAGAGATTCACAGGCTCCATCGCATAATTCACCCCTCCACTTT.

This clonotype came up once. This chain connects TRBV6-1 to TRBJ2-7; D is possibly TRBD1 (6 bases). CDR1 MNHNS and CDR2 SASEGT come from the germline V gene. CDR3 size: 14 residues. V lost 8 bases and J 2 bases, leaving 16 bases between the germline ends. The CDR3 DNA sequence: TGTGCCAGCTCCGGGTCAGGGGATCCCTACGAGCAGTACTTC. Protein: CASSGSGDPYEQYF.

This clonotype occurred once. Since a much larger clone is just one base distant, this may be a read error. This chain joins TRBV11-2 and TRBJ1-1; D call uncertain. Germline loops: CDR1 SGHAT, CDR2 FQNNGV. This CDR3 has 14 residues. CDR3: CASNLDLWGTEAFF. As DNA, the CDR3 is TGTGCCAGCAACTTAGACCTTTGGGGCACTGAAGCTTTCTTT.

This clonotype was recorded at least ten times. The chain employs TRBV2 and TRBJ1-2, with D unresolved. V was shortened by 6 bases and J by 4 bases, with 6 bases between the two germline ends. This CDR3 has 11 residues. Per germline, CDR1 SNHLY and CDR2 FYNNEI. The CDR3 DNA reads TGTGCCAGCAGGGGCGTCTATGGCTACACCTTC. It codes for CASRGVYGYTF.

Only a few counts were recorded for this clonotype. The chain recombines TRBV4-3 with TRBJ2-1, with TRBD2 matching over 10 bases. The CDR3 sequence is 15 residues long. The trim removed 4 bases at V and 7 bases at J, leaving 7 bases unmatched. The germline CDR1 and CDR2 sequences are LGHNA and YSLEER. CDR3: CASSPGLAGVNEQFF. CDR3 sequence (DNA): TGCGCCAGCAGCCCCGGGCTAGCGGGGGTTAATGAGCAGTTCTTC.

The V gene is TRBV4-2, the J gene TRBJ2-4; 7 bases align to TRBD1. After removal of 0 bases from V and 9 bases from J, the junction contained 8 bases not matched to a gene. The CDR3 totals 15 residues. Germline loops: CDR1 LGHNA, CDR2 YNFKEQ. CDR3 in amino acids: CASSQDHRTGGIQYF. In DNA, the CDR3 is TGTGCCAGCAGCCAAGATCACCGGACAGGCGGCATTCAGTACTTC.

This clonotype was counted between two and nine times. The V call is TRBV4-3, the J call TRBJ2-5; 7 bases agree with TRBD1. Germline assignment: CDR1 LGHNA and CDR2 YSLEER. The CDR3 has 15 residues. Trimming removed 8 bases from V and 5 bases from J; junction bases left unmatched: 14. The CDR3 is CASGRDRVQRETQYF. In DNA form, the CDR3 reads TGCGCCAGCGGCCGAGACAGGGTACAGAGGGAGACCCAGTACTTC.